Below are 23 T cell receptor beta chains sequenced from a single sample in a study of Ad26.COV2.S vaccination and SARS-CoV-2 variants. Stated treatment: approximately 18 received Ad26.COV2.S at low or high dose, single or two shots; several received placebo; per-sample allocation not given. Collection of the samples took place on day 63 after the first injection of vaccine or placebo. The assay was immunoSEQ multiplex PCR, and TCRdb's table has in-frame clones only and misses some. The sample lists about 440,000 clones, around 90% occurring once. Here the sequenced sample was peripheral blood, taken in a trial of Ad26.COV2.S vaccine versus placebo. The receptors were sampled from a person between 18 and 65 years old who received the Ad26.COV2.S COVID-19 vaccine or a placebo.

This chain links TRBV5-6 with TRBJ1-1; TRBD1 agrees at 9 bases. Germline V gene sequence: CDR1 SGHDT, CDR2 YYEEEE. After removal of 4 bases from V and 4 bases from J, the junction contained 14 bases not matched to a gene. This CDR3 region has 17 residues. The CDR3, as DNA: TGTGCCAGCAGCCCGGGACAGGGTTCTATATTCCGCACTGAAGCTTTCTTT. Translated, it gives CASSPGQGSIFRTEAFF.

This chain uses TRBV30 with TRBJ1-2; D gene uncertain. CDR1 and CDR2 from the germline V gene are GTSNPN and SVGIG (reference sequence). The CDR3 sequence is 12 residues long. V shed 0 bases and J shed 6 bases, with 8 bases lying between them. The CDR3 coding sequence is TGTGCCTGGAGTGTAGATACGGATGGCTACACCTTC. Residues: CAWSVDTDGYTF.

V is TRBV28 and J is TRBJ2-1, with D unresolved. V was clipped by 6 bases and J by 0 bases, with 9 bases between them. The length of the CDR3 is 14 residues. Germline V gene sequence: CDR1 MDHEN, CDR2 SYDVKM. The DNA of the CDR3 is TGTGCCAGCAGGACGATTAGCTCCTACAATGAGCAGTTCTTC. This codes for CASRTISSYNEQFF.

The V call is TRBV24-1, the J call TRBJ2-1, with D perhaps TRBD1 (5 bases). CDR3 length equals 11 residues. Germline loops: CDR1 KGHDR, CDR2 SFDVKD. Trimming pared 7 bases from V and 7 bases from J, leaving 7 bases between. CDR3: CATRAGNEQFF. The CDR3 region has the DNA TGTGCCACCAGGGCAGGGAATGAGCAGTTCTTC.

This sequence joins TRBV5-1 and TRBJ1-2; D unclear. The CDR3 is made up of 14 amino acids. CDR1 and CDR2 from the germline V gene are SGHRS and YFSETQ. With 2 bases removed from V and 0 bases from J, the gap between germline ends came to 8 bases. This CDR3 reads CASSFGDTNYGYTF. The DNA of the CDR3 is TGCGCCAGCAGCTTTGGAGACACTAACTATGGCTACACCTTC.

CDR3 region: CASSFHRTDTQYF. CDR3 bases: TGTGCCAGCAGTTTCCACCGGACAGATACGCAGTATTTT. The chain is built from TRBV27 and TRBJ2-3, with D hard to call. The germline CDR1 and CDR2 sequences are MNHEY and SMNVEV (reference sequence). V was clipped by 3 bases and J by 3 bases, with 7 bases between them. The CDR3 totals 13 residues.

J is TRBJ1-1 and V is TRBV27; maybe TRBD1 (6 bases). Germline V lookup: CDR1 MNHEY, CDR2 SMNVEV (reference sequence). The CDR3 is made up of 14 amino acids. V was cut by 5 bases and J by 4 bases, with 14 bases left in between. The CDR3 protein is CASSLRGRGTEAFF. The CDR3 DNA reads TGTGCCAGCAGTCTCCGGGGGCGCGGCACTGAAGCTTTCTTT.

The J gene is TRBJ2-7, the V gene TRBV6-6, with 13 bases that match TRBD2. Germline V gene lookup returns CDR1 MNHNY and CDR2 SVGAGI (reference sequence). Unmatched junction bases numbered 11, after V lost 5 bases and J lost 4 bases. CDR3 length: 17 amino acids. CDR3 amino acids: CASSPNRRTSGSYEQYF. CDR3 coding DNA: TGTGCCAGCAGTCCCAACCGACGGACTAGCGGGAGTTACGAGCAGTACTTC.

V and J are TRBV7-2 and TRBJ2-1, with 9 bases that match TRBD2. This CDR3 is built from 15 residues. The V gene's germline CDR1 is SGHTA and CDR2 FQGNSA. V shed 1 base, J shed 10 bases, and the junction held 8 bases outside the gene matches. CDR3 residues: CASSLGAGGYEEQFF. The CDR3 nucleotides read TGTGCCAGCAGCTTAGGTGCGGGAGGGTACGAAGAGCAGTTCTTC.

In DNA form, the CDR3 reads TGTGCCAGCAGCTTAGTGGTAACAGGGCGAACCTACGAGCAGTACTTC. Translation: CASSLVVTGRTYEQYF. The rearrangement joins TRBV7-9 to TRBJ2-7; weak D call: TRBD1 (6 bases). V lost 1 base and J 2 bases, leaving 15 bases between the germline ends. Germline V gene lookup returns CDR1 SEHNR and CDR2 FQNEAQ (reference sequence). This CDR3 is 16 amino acids long.

This rearrangement joins TRBV9 to TRBJ2-7, with D possibly matching TRBD1 (7 bases). The V end was cut by 0 bases, the J end by 2 bases, with 12 bases between. From germline, CDR1 is SGDLS and CDR2 YYNGEE. The CDR3 has 15 amino acids. The CDR3 loop reads CASSVGGDSTYEQYF. The CDR3 DNA follows: TGTGCCAGCAGCGTAGGGGGGGACAGTACCTACGAGCAGTACTTC.

The chain links TRBV6-1 to TRBJ2-1; D is unclear. Between the trimmed V and J ends, which lost 2 bases and 4 bases, there was a span of 12 bases. Germline V gives CDR1 MNHNS, CDR2 SASEGT. The CDR3 has 15 amino acids. The CDR3 sequence is CASSELQLRYNEQFF. CDR3 bases: TGTGCCAGCAGTGAACTCCAGTTGCGGTACAATGAGCAGTTCTTC.

The J gene is TRBJ2-3, the V gene TRBV9, with 7 nucleotides matching TRBD2. This CDR3 comprises 14 residues. Trimming removed 4 bases from V and 5 bases from J; junction bases left unmatched: 7. Germline values: CDR1 SGDLS, CDR2 YYNGEE. The CDR3 reads CASSLQPSGDTQYF. CDR3 DNA sequence: TGTGCCAGCAGCCTACAGCCTAGCGGAGATACGCAGTATTTT. The variable domain in full, with the rest retrieved from reference TRBV9 and TRBJ2-3, is DSGVTQTPKHLITATGQRVTLRCSPRSGDLSVYWYQQSLDQGLQFLIQYYNGEERAKGNILERFSAQQFPDLHSELNLSSLELGDSALYFCASSLQPSGDTQYFGPGTRLTVL.

The CDR3 region is CASSPMAAGGETQYF. The DNA for the CDR3 is TGTGCCAGCAGCCCGATGGCGGCGGGGGGGGAGACCCAGTACTTC. The chain joins TRBV5-6 to TRBJ2-5, with 9 bases matching TRBD2. The germline V gene encodes CDR1 SGHDT and CDR2 YYEEEE. With 4 bases clipped from V and 5 bases from J, the junction kept 9 bases outside the gene matches. There are 15 residues in the CDR3.

This sequence joins TRBV27 and TRBJ2-7; D perhaps matches TRBD2 (6 bases). Germline values: CDR1 MNHEY, CDR2 SMNVEV (reference sequence). The CDR3 sequence is 15 residues long. Trimming stripped 3 bases from V and 3 bases from J, with 15 bases between. The CDR3 loop is CASSFLREAHYEQYF. CDR3 in DNA: TGTGCCAGCAGTTTTTTAAGGGAGGCACACTACGAGCAGTACTTC.

The chain employs TRBV7-9 and TRBJ1-2; D is perhaps TRBD1 (6 bases). V dropped 5 bases and J dropped 5 bases, with 15 bases sitting between them. There are 14 residues in the CDR3. The germline CDR1 and CDR2 sequences are SEHNR and FQNEAQ (reference sequence). The CDR3 loop reads CASSPIRGDYGYTF. CDR3 sequence (DNA): TGTGCCAGCAGCCCGATCAGGGGAGATTATGGCTACACCTTC.

The CDR3 bases are TGCGCCAGCAGCTTGGAGGGAGGGACTAACTATGGCTACACCTTC. It yields the protein CASSLEGGTNYGYTF. The chain recombines TRBV5-1 with TRBJ1-2; D call uncertain. Trimming left V 0 bases short and J 0 bases short, with 9 bases between. CDR1 and CDR2 from the germline V gene are SGHRS and YFSETQ. The CDR3 loop spans 15 amino acids.

The rearrangement uses TRBV3-1 (or the pseudogene TRBV3-2) and TRBJ2-3; D unresolved. Looked up from germline, CDR1 is LGHDT and CDR2 is YNNKEL (reference sequence). The V end lost 4 bases, the J end lost 5 bases, and 10 bases lay between the germline ends. The CDR3 length is 13 residues. CDR3: CASSLSAEDTQYF. In nucleotides, the CDR3 is TGTGCCAGCAGCCTAAGTGCGGAAGATACGCAGTATTTT.

The V and J genes are TRBV21-1 and TRBJ2-1; the DNA was not used to check the table's D call, TRBD2. TRBV21-1 is recorded as a pseudogene. This CDR3 spans 17 amino acids. The CDR3 here is CASSTLAGVTVGNEQFF. The CDR3 nucleotides are TGTGCCAGCAGCACACTAGCGGGAGTCACAGTCGGCAATGAGCAGTTCTTC.

The chain carries TRBV28 and TRBJ2-3; the D gene is possibly TRBD2 (6 bases). The CDR3 sequence is 23 residues long. V was clipped by 2 bases and J by 0 bases, with 33 bases between them. The V gene's germline CDR1 is MDHEN and CDR2 SYDVKM. The CDR3 spells CASSLIPVSYDGGPTKSTDTQYF. The CDR3 DNA follows: TGTGCCAGCAGTTTAATTCCGGTTTCATATGATGGAGGGCCAACGAAGAGCACAGATACGCAGTATTTT.

The chain is built from TRBV18 and TRBJ2-3, with TRBD1 matching over 7 bases. Germline CDR1 KGHSH, CDR2 LQKENI. The V segment lost 2 bases and the J segment 1 base; nucleotides outside the gene matches: 6. There are 16 residues in the CDR3. CDR3: CASSPFDRVRTDTQYF. Written as DNA, the CDR3 is TGTGCCAGCTCACCATTTGACAGGGTACGCACAGATACGCAGTATTTT.

The J gene is TRBJ2-5, the V gene TRBV7-8; possible D gene TRBD2, 5 bases. V was pared by 2 bases and J by 2 bases, with 18 bases between. CDR3 size: 17 residues. CDR1 is SGHVS, CDR2 FQNEAQ, per germline. The chain's CDR3 is CASSLFSRTRGQETQYF. DNA for the CDR3: TGTGCCAGCAGCTTATTTTCTCGAACTAGAGGGCAAGAGACCCAGTACTTC.

The chain employs TRBV2 and TRBJ2-7; D remains unclear. Per germline, CDR1 SNHLY and CDR2 FYNNEI. Trimming stripped 3 bases from V and 3 bases from J, with 9 bases between. The CDR3 is 13 amino acids. The CDR3 nucleotides are TGTGCCAGCAGTGACGCCATCCTCTACGAGCAGTACTTC. It specifies CASSDAILYEQYF. Full variable domain (remainder filled in from reference TRBV2 and TRBJ2-7): EPEVTQTPSHQVTQMGQEVILRCVPISNHLYFYWYRQILGQKVEFLVSFYNNEISEKSEIFDDQFSVERPDGSNFTLKIRSTKLEDSAMYFCASSDAILYEQYFGPGTRLTVT.